This T cell receptor beta chain originates from a study of regulatory T cells in long-lasting Graves disease (dated by TCRdb to 2020 to 2023). Background on the whole study: In the newly diagnosed Graves' disease group, patients had been taking antithyroid drugs for less than 3 months. A total of roughly 35 samples were covered by TCR sequencing, comprising roughly 13 persistent and around 20 newly diagnosed Graves' disease patients. The study was conducted in China and was registered as a clinical trial. Peripheral blood TCR sequencing and RNA sequencing compared persistent Graves' disease patients with newly diagnosed Graves' disease patients. Results and caveats for the whole study, not just this receptor: Persistent Graves' disease patients showed lower TCR Shannon entropy and fewer highly expanded clones than newly diagnosed patients, suggesting clonal expansion. The authors noted that the small sample size was a limitation that may lower accuracy. Only peripheral blood was studied, because thyroid tissue, the primary lesion, was inaccessible. Preferential use of TRBV28, TRBJ1-2 and TRBJ2-5 was observed in persistent disease, whereas TRBV20-1 and TRBJ2-1 were favored in newly diagnosed disease. Patients with persistent disease shared more public clonotypes (fewer than 3,000) than newly diagnosed patients did (approximately 990). Sequencing and analysis were limited to the TCR beta chain.

This clonotype was counted at least ten times. What this receptor recognizes is not known. One base away there is no much larger clone; base qualities are not given. The time point label for this specimen denotes: newly diagnosed GD, antithyroid drugs for less than 3 months. RNA was extracted from PBMCs in TRIzol for both TCR sequencing and RNA sequencing. Graves' disease was diagnosed according to American Thyroid Association guidelines. The patients came from an endocrinology department in Xi'an, China. From each patient, approximately 9 milliliters of peripheral blood was collected into an EDTA anticoagulant tube. Ficoll Paque Plus density gradient separation was used to isolate PBMCs, and no further T cell sorting was performed. An Agilent 2100 Bioanalyzer and agarose gel were used to check RNA quality, while a NanoDrop 2000 measured RNA concentration. To prepare the library, multiplex PCR was applied. Data came from an Illumina HiSeq 4000. To build TCR beta libraries, CDR3 regions were amplified by Arm-PCR using iRepertoire HTBI primers. Before sequencing, the PCR products went through gel purification. The original pipeline was this. Gene usage analysis of CDR3 amino acid clonotypes used the 62 TRBV and 11 to 15 TRBJ segments found across samples. COPE and FqMerger were used to merge the filtered high-quality paired reads into contigs. BLAST was used to align contigs to IMGT TRBV, TRBD and TRBJ reference genes, and CDR3 was defined according to IMGT. Highly expanded clones were defined as clonotypes with a frequency above 0.1%. Shannon entropy served as the measure of repertoire diversity, while the Gini coefficient captured V-J evenness. Public clonotypes were defined as clonotypes shared by more than one individual. TCRdb passed the public sequencing reads through fastp at Q25 and MiXCR, retaining productive beta sequences. Each entry merges the rows of one CDR3 protein and shows their most common DNA and genes. These V and J calls rely on TCRdb rather than the paper's analysis. In all, the sample holds around 480,000 distinct CDR3 sequences, and approximately 16% of those were seen once. Roughly 25% of the sample is held by the ten biggest clonotypes.

Via the germline V gene (reference sequence), CDR1 is LGHDT and CDR2 YNNKEL. The germline ends are 7 bases apart after V is trimmed by 0 bases and J by 9 bases. There are 12 amino acids in the CDR3, from cysteine to phenylalanine inclusive. CDR3 DNA only is kept here, 36 bases in frame from base 1. This same sample was also part of a study on T cells in Graves' hyperthyroidism and ophthalmopathy. The other study reports the following: Stable Graves' hyperthyroidism was defined as no progression to ophthalmopathy during 18 months of follow-up. Hyperthyroidism patients were newly diagnosed, had a disease duration of under 2 months, and were aged 18 to 65 years. Any patient with an uncontrolled infection, another autoimmune disease, pregnancy or lactation was excluded. Diagnoses were based on clinical symptoms, serum thyroxine and TRAb, thyroid ultrasound and orbital computed tomography. For the first round of RT-PCR on the TCR CDR3, the HTBI primer set was used together with the Qiagen OneStep RT-PCR kit. Most expanded thyroid clonotypes (frequency above 0.001) were also found in blood, which suggests that blood repertoires may mirror thyroid immune responses. A 13 V-J signature model separated ophthalmopathy from stable hyperthyroidism, with nearly 90% sensitivity and about 81% specificity in cross-validation and 80%/75% in testing. In validation, progression to ophthalmopathy was predicted by the model with about 70% sensitivity and under 85% specificity, a median of roughly six months before onset. To identify TCR V-J signatures that set the groups apart, the researchers used a discovery cohort of 100 patients, made up of roughly 45 with Graves' ophthalmopathy and 55 to 65 with stable Graves' hyperthyroidism. Whether ophthalmopathy could be predicted prospectively was tested in an independent validation cohort made up of roughly 19 hyperthyroidism patients plus 17 patients who later progressed to ophthalmopathy. The approximately 100 discovery patients were divided at random into training and test sets in a 7:3 ratio. Thyroid tissue and blood T-cell repertoires from roughly six Graves' hyperthyroidism patients were also compared in the study. Following sampling, methimazole starting at 30 mg daily was given to hyperthyroidism patients, and high-dose intravenous methylprednisolone was given to ophthalmopathy patients. The libraries were constructed in a second round of multiplex PCR and then size-selected and purified. Sequencing of the libraries was done on an Illumina HiSeq2000 using paired-end 100 bp reads. SOAPnuke was used to process the raw data, with reads discarded if the reads contained adapters or uncalled bases, had a mean Phred below 15, or lacked an exact constant-primer or identifier match. High-quality paired reads were merged with COPE v1.2.5, and unique nucleotide sequences were defined as clonotypes. Clonotypes were aligned to IMGT TRBV, TRBD and TRBJ reference segments using MiTCR v1.1. Only V-J combinations with frequency above 0.0001, covering 99% to 99.2% of repertoires, were analysed. A TCS score was defined as the ratio between F50 (clonal expansion) and ExV (chaos), using BLOSUM62-based TCRdist between CDR3 peptides within each V-J. Welch's t-statistics and random forest reduced roughly 500 V-J features to under 15, which were used in a naive Bayes classifier (R e1071). No statistical method was used to fix the sample size in advance, and group allocation was not hidden from the investigators. The paper reports TCR Vbeta CDR3 sequencing of about 140 peripheral blood samples: approximately 41 ophthalmopathy, fewer than 85 hyperthyroidism and around 17 progressor patients.

Sequencing was performed on peripheral blood mononuclear cells (PBMCs), taken at new diagnosis, from a patient treated with antithyroid drugs. This receptor was taken from a woman aged 35-65 years with Graves disease. Donor details come from another sample of the same person, matched by shared clones. The chain is made from TRBV3-1 and TRBJ2-3; the D gene cannot be named for sure. The sequence in DNA is TGTGCCAGCAGCCAAGATAAGGGAACGCAGTATTTT. Protein translation: CASSQDKGTQYF.